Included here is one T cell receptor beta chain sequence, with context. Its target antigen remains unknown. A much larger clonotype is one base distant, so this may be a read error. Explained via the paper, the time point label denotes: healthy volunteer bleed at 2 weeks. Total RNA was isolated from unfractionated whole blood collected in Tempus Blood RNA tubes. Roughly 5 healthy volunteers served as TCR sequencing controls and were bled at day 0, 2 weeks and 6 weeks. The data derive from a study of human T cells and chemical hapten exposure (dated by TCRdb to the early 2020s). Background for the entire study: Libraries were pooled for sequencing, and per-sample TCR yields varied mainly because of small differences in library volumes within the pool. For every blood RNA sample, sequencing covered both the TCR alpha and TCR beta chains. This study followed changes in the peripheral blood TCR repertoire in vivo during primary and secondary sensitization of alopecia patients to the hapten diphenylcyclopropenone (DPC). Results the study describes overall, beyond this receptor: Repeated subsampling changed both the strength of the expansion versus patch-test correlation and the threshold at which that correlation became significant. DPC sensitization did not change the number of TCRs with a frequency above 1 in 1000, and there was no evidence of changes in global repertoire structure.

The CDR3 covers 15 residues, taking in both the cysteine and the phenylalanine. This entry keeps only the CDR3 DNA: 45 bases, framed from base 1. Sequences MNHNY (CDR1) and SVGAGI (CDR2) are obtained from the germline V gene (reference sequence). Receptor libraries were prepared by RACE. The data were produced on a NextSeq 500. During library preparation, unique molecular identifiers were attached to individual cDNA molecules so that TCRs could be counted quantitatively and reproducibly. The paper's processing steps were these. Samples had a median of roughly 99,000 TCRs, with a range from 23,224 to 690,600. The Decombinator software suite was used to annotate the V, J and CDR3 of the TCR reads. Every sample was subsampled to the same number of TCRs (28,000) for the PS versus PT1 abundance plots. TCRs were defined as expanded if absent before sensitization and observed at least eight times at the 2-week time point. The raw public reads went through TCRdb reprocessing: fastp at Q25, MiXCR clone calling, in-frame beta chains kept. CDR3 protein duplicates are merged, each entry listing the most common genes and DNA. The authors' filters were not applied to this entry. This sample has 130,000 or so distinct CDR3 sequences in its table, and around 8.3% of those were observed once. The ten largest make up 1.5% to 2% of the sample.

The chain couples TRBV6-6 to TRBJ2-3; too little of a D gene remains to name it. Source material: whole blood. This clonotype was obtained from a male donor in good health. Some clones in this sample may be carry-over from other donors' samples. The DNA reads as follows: TGTGCCAACAGTTACGGGTTAGAGTTCACAGATACGCAGTATTTT. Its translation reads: CANSYGLEFTDTQYF.